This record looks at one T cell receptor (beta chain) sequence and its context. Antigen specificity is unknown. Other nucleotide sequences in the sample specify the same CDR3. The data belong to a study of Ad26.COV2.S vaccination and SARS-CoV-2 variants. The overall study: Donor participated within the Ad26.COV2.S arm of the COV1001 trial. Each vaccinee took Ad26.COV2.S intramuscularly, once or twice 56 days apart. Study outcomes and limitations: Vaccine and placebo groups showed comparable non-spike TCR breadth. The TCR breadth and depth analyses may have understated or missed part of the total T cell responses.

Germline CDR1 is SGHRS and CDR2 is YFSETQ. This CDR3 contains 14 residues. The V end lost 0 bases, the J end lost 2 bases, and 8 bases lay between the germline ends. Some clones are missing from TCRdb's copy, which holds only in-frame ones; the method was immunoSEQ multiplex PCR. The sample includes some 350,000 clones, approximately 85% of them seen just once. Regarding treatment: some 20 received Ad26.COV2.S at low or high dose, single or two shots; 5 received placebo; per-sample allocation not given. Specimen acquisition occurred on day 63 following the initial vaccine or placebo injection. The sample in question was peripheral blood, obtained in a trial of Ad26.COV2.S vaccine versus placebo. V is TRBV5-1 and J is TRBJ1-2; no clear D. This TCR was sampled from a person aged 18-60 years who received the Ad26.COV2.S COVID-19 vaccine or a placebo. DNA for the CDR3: TGCGCCAGCAGCTTGGATGGGTTCAACTATGGCTACACCTTC. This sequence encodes CASSLDGFNYGYTF. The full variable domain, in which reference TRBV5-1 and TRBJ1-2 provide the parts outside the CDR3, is KAGVTQTPRYLIKTRGQQVTLSCSPISGHRSVSWYQQTPGQGLQFLFEYFSETQRNKGNFPGRFSGRQFSNSRSEMNVSTLELGDSALYLCASSLDGFNYGYTFGSGTRLTVV.